The rows below give T cell receptor beta chains drawn from one sample of a study of graft-versus-host responses after intestinal transplantation. This table comes from immunoSEQ multiplex PCR, and its TCRdb copy is limited to in-frame clones, with some not included. Of almost 85,000 clones in the sample, 91% were seen once. These receptors have no known antigen. Specimen: unstimulated CD4+ T cells sorted from spleen or lymph node cells, collected before intestinal transplant. The receptors were gathered from a human donor who received an intestinal transplant. Both conserved end residues are part of each CDR3. Rows may omit the clone size; those that give it use once, few, many or a size class.

TRBV6-6	NA	TRBJ1-4	CASSPDRGREKLFF
TRBV5-1	NA	TRBJ1-6	CASSLLSERSPLHF
TRBV2	NA	TRBJ1-1	CASSPGTGLATEAFF
TRBV7-2	NA	TRBJ2-3	CAMGLRGTDTQYF
TRBV9	NA	TRBJ2-1	CASSVIAGALSYNEQFF
TRBV13	NA	TRBJ1-5	CASSLALRILQPQHF
TRBV2	NA	TRBJ1-1	CASSGGGDTEAFF
TRBV19	NA	TRBJ2-2	CASSIFIAVNTGELFF
TRBV25-1	once	TRBJ1-4	CASNHGGTNEKLFF
TRBV6-5	NA	TRBJ1-2	CASSRQGKGNYGYTF
TRBV2	NA	TRBJ1-1	CALRVNTEAFF
TRBV10-3	NA	TRBJ1-2	CAISVEAVGYGYTF
TRBV18	NA	TRBJ2-5	CASQVGQLETQYF
TRBV7-4	NA	TRBJ1-6	CASSLPGESSYNSPLHF
TRBV20-1	NA	TRBJ1-3	CSATLGDTIYF
TRBV6-5	NA	TRBJ1-2	CASSATGVYGYTF
TRBV18	once	TRBJ1-2	CASSPGEYGYTF
TRBV7-8	NA	TRBJ1-3	CASSQGQGARNTIYF
TRBV28	NA	TRBJ2-7	CASTSSWGGTYEQYF
TRBV4-3	NA	TRBJ2-6	CASGETYSGANVLTF
TRBV7-2	NA	TRBJ2-7	CASSLGPGVYEQYF
TRBV7-8	NA	TRBJ1-5	CASSLDRGPQPQHF
TRBV7-9	once	TRBJ1-3	CASSLTVGAGNTIYF
TRBV29-1	NA	TRBJ1-5	CSVEKRDWDGNQPQHF
TRBV5-1	NA	TRBJ1-1	CASSWTAGSQAFF
TRBV11-1	NA	TRBJ1-2	CASSLERTGKGYTF
TRBV4-1	once	TRBJ2-3	CASSQDEADERGGLTDTQYF
TRBV6-6	few	TRBJ1-2	CASSTGANYGYTF
TRBV30	once	TRBJ1-2	CAWSGRVWANYGYTF
TRBV18	NA	TRBJ1-2	CASSPGQGEYGYTF
TRBV7-2	NA	TRBJ1-6	CASSLYSGQGALHF
TRBV25-1	NA	TRBJ1-2	CASSEWDRDGYTF
TRBV19	once	TRBJ1-4	CASSIGRNEKLFF
TRBV21-1	NA	TRBJ2-7	CASSRTSGISPYEQYF
TRBV18	once	TRBJ2-2	CASSLQGAPTGELFF
TRBV27	NA	TRBJ2-5	CASRGQGTWQETQYF
TRBV7-9	NA	TRBJ1-2	CASSLEGGLDYTF
TRBV9	NA	TRBJ1-1	CASSPFGRGSGTEAFF
TRBV7-9	NA	TRBJ2-6	CASSLARGGAGSGANVLTF
TRBV14	NA	TRBJ1-2	CASTAPAGGYGYTF
TRBV6-6	NA	TRBJ2-7	CASSYLGGLAGYEQYF
TRBV7-9	NA	TRBJ2-7	CASSLGGTGVYEQYF
TRBV10-1	NA	TRBJ1-1	CASSELRWSRAFF
TRBV15	NA	TRBJ1-5	CATSRGGDQPQHF
TRBV5-1	NA	TRBJ1-1	CAGSLETRDTNTEAFF
TRBV2	NA	TRBJ2-3	CASSEVVGVSTDTQYF
TRBV6-4	NA	TRBJ2-7	CASSDPGQGKFGPPYEQYF
TRBV7-2	NA	TRBJ1-2	CASSAWTGGNGYTF
TRBV11-2	once	TRBJ2-7	CASSLARGPNYEQYF
TRBV19	NA	TRBJ1-2	CASSSQGKGNYGYTF
TRBV30	NA	TRBJ2-2	CAWSVLNTGELFF
TRBV5-1	NA	TRBJ2-3	CASSLGQGRTDTQYF